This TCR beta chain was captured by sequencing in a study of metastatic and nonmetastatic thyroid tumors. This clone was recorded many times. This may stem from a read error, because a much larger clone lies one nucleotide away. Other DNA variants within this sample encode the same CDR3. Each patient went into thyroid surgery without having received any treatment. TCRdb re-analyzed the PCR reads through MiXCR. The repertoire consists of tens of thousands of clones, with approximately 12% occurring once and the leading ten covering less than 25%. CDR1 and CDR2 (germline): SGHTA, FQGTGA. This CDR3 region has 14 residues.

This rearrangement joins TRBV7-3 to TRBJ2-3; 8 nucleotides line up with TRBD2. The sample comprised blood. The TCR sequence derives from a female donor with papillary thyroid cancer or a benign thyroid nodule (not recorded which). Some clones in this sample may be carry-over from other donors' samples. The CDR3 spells CASSLTGGPNTQYF. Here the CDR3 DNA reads TGCGCCAGCAGCCTAACGGGGGGGCCAAATACGCAGTATTTT.